A single sample is the source of the 14 T cell receptor beta chains below, sequenced in a study of siplizumab effects on memory and regulatory T cells. Libraries were prepared by immunoSEQ multiplex PCR; TCRdb keeps only in-frame clonotypes and omits some of them. This table has over 85,000 clones, around 90% appearing once. Sequenced material: CD4+ T cells sorted from blood. The receptors were sampled from a human donor in good health.

The chain is built from TRBV27 and TRBJ2-3; TRBD1 matches at 7 bases. V lost 7 bases, J lost 10 bases, and 14 bases stayed unmatched. Germline V CDR1 and CDR2: MNHEY, SMNVEV (reference sequence). CDR3 length: 14 residues. CDR3 in amino acids: CASKRTGERVAQYF. CDR3 nucleotides: TGTGCCAGCAAAAGAACAGGGGAAAGGGTAGCGCAGTATTTT.

This chain connects TRBV10-1 to TRBJ1-6; D might be TRBD1 (6 bases). V lost 10 bases and J 7 bases, leaving 14 bases between the germline ends. Germline CDR1 and CDR2: WNHNN and SYGVQD (reference sequence). The CDR3 contains 13 residues. This chain's CDR3 is CAIGRGGNSPLHF. The CDR3 region has the DNA TGCGCCATCGGAAGGGGGGGGAATTCACCCCTCCACTTT.

The chain uses TRBV5-1 and TRBJ2-7; 9 nucleotides line up with TRBD1. The CDR3 loop spans 15 amino acids. Germline assignment: CDR1 SGHRS and CDR2 YFSETQ. V trimming: 4 bases; J trimming: 9 bases; junction bases outside the gene matches: 14. In DNA, the CDR3 is TGCGCCAGCAGCCCCCCAACATCTGGACAGGGGATGCAGTACTTC. Its translation is CASSPPTSGQGMQYF.

This clone was seen a handful of times. The chain couples TRBV6-5 to TRBJ1-1, with D perhaps TRBD1 (5 bases). CDR3 length: 11 residues. Germline V gene sequence: CDR1 MNHEY, CDR2 SVGAGI. Trimming shortened V by 8 bases and J by 2 bases, and 6 bases separated the two germline ends. The CDR3 sequence is CASGANTEAFF. DNA for the CDR3: TGTGCCAGCGGGGCAAACACTGAAGCTTTCTTT.

This clone was recorded once. The chain carries TRBV19 and TRBJ2-7; TRBD1 matches 7 bases. The CDR3 contains 15 residues. V gave up 4 bases and J gave up 5 bases; unmatched junction bases: 11. Germline CDR1 is LNHDA and CDR2 is SQIVND (reference sequence). This CDR3 reads CASSRARGNSDEQYF. CDR3 nucleotide sequence: TGTGCCAGTAGTAGGGCCAGGGGGAATTCCGACGAGCAGTACTTC.

The chain employs TRBV6-1 and TRBJ2-5; 8 bases map to TRBD2. Trimming cost V 5 bases and J 3 bases; bases outside gene matches: 8. This CDR3 contains 15 residues. CDR1 and CDR2 from the germline V gene are MNHNS and SASEGT. The DNA of the CDR3 is TGTGCCAGCAGTAAAAAACTAGCGGCAGAAGAGACCCAGTACTTC. Its translation is CASSKKLAAEETQYF.

This rearrangement joins TRBV5-1 to TRBJ2-7; D remains ambiguous. CDR3 length: 13 amino acids. Trimming removed 1 base from V and 0 bases from J, with 5 bases in between. CDR1 and CDR2 (germline): SGHRS, YFSETQ. The CDR3 is CASSLSASYEQYF. CDR3 in DNA: TGCGCCAGCAGCTTGAGTGCCTCCTACGAGCAGTACTTC.

The chain recombines TRBV10-1 with TRBJ2-7; D unclear. Between the trimmed V and J ends, which lost 8 bases and 0 bases, there was a span of 8 bases. The CDR3 consists of 12 residues. In germline, CDR1 is WNHNN, CDR2 SYGVQD (reference sequence). CDR3 coding DNA: TGCGCCAGCGGCCTCAGCTCCTACGAGCAGTACTTC. It translates to CASGLSSYEQYF.

The chain has TRBV2 and TRBJ2-2; D uncertain. The CDR3 has 14 amino acids. V lost 6 bases to trimming and J lost 1 base, with 9 bases between them. From germline, CDR1 is SNHLY and CDR2 FYNNEI. The CDR3 reads CASRTNKNTGELFF. CDR3 DNA sequence: TGTGCCAGCAGGACCAACAAGAACACCGGGGAGCTGTTTTTT.

The chain couples TRBV7-2 to TRBJ2-3; the D gene could be TRBD1 or TRBD2 (5 bases each). Germline CDR1 is SGHTA and CDR2 is FQGNSA. This CDR3 has 13 residues. V was shortened by 3 bases and J by 3 bases, with 7 bases between the two germline ends. CDR3 in DNA: TGTGCCAGCAGCTTGGGGGTTACAGATACGCAGTATTTT. Translation: CASSLGVTDTQYF.

The genes are TRBV6-1 and TRBJ1-5; a possible D gene is TRBD1 (5 bases). Germline V gene data show CDR1 as MNHNS and CDR2 as SASEGT. CDR3 length: 17 residues. Trimming pared 3 bases from V and 5 bases from J, leaving 20 bases between. The CDR3 protein is CASSEGEAAPLYQPQHF. CDR3 nucleotides: TGTGCCAGCAGTGAGGGGGAGGCGGCCCCGTTATATCAGCCCCAGCATTTT.

The chain combines TRBV5-1 with TRBJ2-5; D gene uncertain. The CDR3 consists of 14 residues. The V end was cut by 1 base, the J end by 2 bases, with 9 bases between. In germline, CDR1 is SGHRS, CDR2 YFSETQ. CDR3 region: CASSLLSTQETQYF. The CDR3 region has the DNA TGCGCCAGCAGCTTGTTGTCCACACAAGAGACCCAGTACTTC. The variable domain in full, with the rest retrieved from reference TRBV5-1 and TRBJ2-5, is KAGVTQTPRYLIKTRGQQVTLSCSPISGHRSVSWYQQTPGQGLQFLFEYFSETQRNKGNFPGRFSGRQFSNSRSEMNVSTLELGDSALYLCASSLLSTQETQYFGPGTRLLVL.

This clone appeared a single time. The chain couples TRBV5-5 to TRBJ2-6; D gene ambiguous. This CDR3 is 15 amino acids long. The V and J ends lost 3 bases and 2 bases respectively, with 9 bases between them. Germline loops: CDR1 SGHKS, CDR2 YYEKEE (reference sequence). Here the CDR3 reads CASSYASPGANVLTF. In nucleotides, the CDR3 is TGTGCCAGCAGCTACGCCTCCCCTGGGGCCAACGTCCTGACTTTC.

The chain is built from TRBV29-1 and TRBJ1-4; D is unresolved. This CDR3 spans 15 amino acids. The germline V gene encodes CDR1 SQVTM and CDR2 ANQGSEA. With 6 bases removed from V and 0 bases from J, the gap between germline ends came to 14 bases. CDR3 region: CSVALTTPTNEKLFF. CDR3 in DNA: TGCAGCGTGGCTCTCACGACACCAACTAATGAAAAACTGTTTTTT.